This T cell receptor (beta chain) is drawn from a study of control samples from healthy donors and cancer patients. Trimming removed 0 bases from V and 0 bases from J, with 8 bases in between. CDR1 and CDR2 (germline): KGHDR, SFDVKD. CDR3 length equals 16 residues. Using immunoSEQ multiplex PCR, the repertoire was profiled, and TCRdb retains in-frame clones only, with some absent. The table lists 150,000 to 200,000 clones, 85% to 90% of them singletons. A word on this clone: Other DNA sequences in the same sample also yield this CDR3.

Material for sequencing was blood. The gene calls are TRBV24-1 and TRBJ2-1; no clear D. The sequence was collected from a woman aged 25 to 39 in good health. The CDR3 region has the DNA TGTGCCACCAGTGATTTGCGTGGGTCCTCCTACAATGAGCAGTTCTTC. Its translation is CATSDLRGSSYNEQFF.